These 13 T cell receptor beta chains originate from one sample sequenced in a study of CD8+ T cells in alopecia areata. Sample treatment: oral pan-JAK inhibitor, 5-10 mg twice daily. cDNA serving as the sequencing template came from extracted, reverse transcribed RNA. Clones were read by immunoSEQ multiplex PCR, and TCRdb kept only the in-frame ones, dropping some. The profile shows 190,000 or so clones, about 60% of them singletons. The sequences come from CD8+ T cells sorted from blood, collected at week 24, from a patient treated with tofacitinib. The receptors come from a human donor with alopecia areata.

This clone was picked up a small number of times. J is TRBJ1-4 and V is TRBV7-9; D is possibly TRBD1 (5 bases). Germline CDR1 and CDR2: SEHNR and FQNEAQ (reference sequence). This CDR3 is 14 amino acids long. The germline V and J ends were trimmed by 6 bases and 7 bases, with 15 bases remaining between them. The CDR3: CASRDSGISEKLFF. DNA of the CDR3: TGTGCCAGCAGGGACTCAGGGATCAGTGAAAAACTGTTTTTT.

CDR3 sequence reads: CASSPSYEQYF. The DNA for the CDR3 is TGTGCCAGCAGCCCTAGCTACGAGCAGTACTTC. The chain has TRBV13 and TRBJ2-7, with D unclear. Trimming shortened V by 5 bases and J by 3 bases, and 5 bases separated the two germline ends. Looked up from germline, CDR1 is PRHDT and CDR2 is FYEKMQ (reference sequence). CDR3 length equals 11 residues.

V is TRBV4-1 and J is TRBJ1-1, with a possible D match to TRBD1 (5 bases). The ends were cut back, 3 bases at V and 4 bases at J, with 21 bases in the middle. Germline CDR1 reads MGHRA; CDR2 reads YSYEKL. This CDR3 spans 17 amino acids. CDR3 in amino acids: CASSQWGVRRVATEAFF. The CDR3 coding sequence is TGCGCCAGCAGCCAGTGGGGGGTGCGACGGGTGGCCACTGAAGCTTTCTTT.

The V and J genes are TRBV27 and TRBJ1-4; 7 positions agree with TRBD1. The junction had 5 bases not matched to a gene; V was cut back by 0 bases and J by 7 bases. Germline V gives CDR1 MNHEY, CDR2 SMNVEV (reference sequence). The CDR3 spans 15 residues. CDR3 sequence reads: CASSLSWGQTEKLFF. CDR3 in DNA: TGTGCCAGCAGTTTATCATGGGGACAGACTGAAAAACTGTTTTTT.

The J gene is TRBJ1-2, the V gene TRBV29-1; D call uncertain. The CDR3 sequence is 12 residues long. V was clipped by 1 base and J by 2 bases, with 5 bases between them. Germline V CDR1 and CDR2: SQVTM, ANQGSEA. This CDR3 reads CSVEGRNYGYTF. Here the CDR3 DNA reads TGCAGCGTTGAAGGGAGGAACTATGGCTACACCTTC. The full variable domain, with the rest looked up from reference TRBV29-1 and TRBJ1-2, is SAVISQKPSRDICQRGTSLTIQCQVDSQVTMMFWYRQQPGQSLTLIATANQGSEATYESGFVIDKFPISRPNLTFSTLTVSNMSPEDSSIYLCSVEGRNYGYTFGSGTRLTVV.

This CDR3 is CSVPGQGSGYTF. CDR3 DNA sequence: TGCAGTGTCCCGGGGCAGGGATCAGGCTACACCTTC. J is TRBJ1-2 and V is TRBV29-1; TRBD1 might be the D (5 bases). The CDR3 has 12 amino acids. CDR1 is SQVTM and CDR2 is ANQGSEA in the germline V gene.

This clone is deemed medium-sized. J is TRBJ2-7 and V is TRBV2; weak D call: TRBD1 (6 bases). V was cut by 6 bases and J by 2 bases, with 14 bases left in between. Germline values: CDR1 SNHLY, CDR2 FYNNEI. The CDR3 is 14 amino acids. CDR3 in DNA: TGTGCCAGCAGGGATAGGGGGTCAACCTACGAGCAGTACTTC. Its translation is CASRDRGSTYEQYF. The full variable domain, its missing parts supplied by reference TRBV2 and TRBJ2-7, is EPEVTQTPSHQVTQMGQEVILRCVPISNHLYFYWYRQILGQKVEFLVSFYNNEISEKSEIFDDQFSVERPDGSNFTLKIRSTKLEDSAMYFCASRDRGSTYEQYFGPGTRLTVT.

This clone occurred once. The rearrangement links TRBV30 to TRBJ1-4, with D uncertain. This CDR3 contains 12 residues. Per the germline V gene, CDR1 is GTSNPN and CDR2 is SVGIG (reference sequence). Trimming shortened V by 7 bases and J by 6 bases, and 12 bases separated the two germline ends. In DNA, the CDR3 is TGTGCCTCAGAGGCGGGGTATGAAAAACTGTTTTTT. Translation gives CASEAGYEKLFF.

The CDR3, as DNA: TGTGCCAGCAGAGCCGGACAGGGAGGCTATGGCTACACCTTC. As protein: CASRAGQGGYGYTF. The V call is TRBV6-1, the J call TRBJ1-2; 8 nucleotides line up with TRBD1. The CDR3 runs to 14 residues. The V and J ends lost 6 bases and 4 bases, in that order; junction bases with no gene match: 7. CDR1 and CDR2 (germline): MNHNS, SASEGT.

This clone was recorded only once. The rearrangement joins TRBV4-2 to TRBJ2-3; 8 nucleotides align to TRBD2. V shed 0 bases, J shed 4 bases, and the junction held 9 bases outside the gene matches. From germline, CDR1 is LGHNA and CDR2 YNFKEQ. This CDR3 comprises 17 residues. The CDR3 DNA follows: TGTGCCAGCAGCCAAGAGGAGCGGGGGCACGCGGCAGATACGCAGTATTTT. Amino acid sequence: CASSQEERGHAADTQYF.

This clone turned up a few times. The chain couples TRBV4-1 to TRBJ2-7, with D unclear. Germline V CDR1 and CDR2: MGHRA, YSYEKL. The germline V and J ends were trimmed by 1 base and 4 bases, with 8 bases remaining between them. This CDR3 has 13 residues. The CDR3 protein is CASSQVVEYEQYF. For the CDR3, the DNA is TGCGCCAGCAGCCAAGTGGTGGAATACGAGCAGTACTTC.

This chain uses TRBV9 with TRBJ2-6, with TRBD1 as a possible D gene (6 bases). With 3 bases removed from V and 2 bases from J, the gap between germline ends came to 6 bases. The germline V gene encodes CDR1 SGDLS and CDR2 YYNGEE. The CDR3 runs to 14 residues. CDR3 protein: CASSAGAGANVLTF. The CDR3 DNA reads TGTGCCAGCAGCGCAGGGGCTGGGGCCAACGTCCTGACTTTC. Looking up the rest from reference TRBV9 and TRBJ2-6 gives the full variable domain: DSGVTQTPKHLITATGQRVTLRCSPRSGDLSVYWYQQSLDQGLQFLIQYYNGEERAKGNILERFSAQQFPDLHSELNLSSLELGDSALYFCASSAGAGANVLTFGAGSRLTVL.

Only a few counts were recorded for this clone. The chain is built from TRBV6-4 and TRBJ2-2, with D perhaps matching TRBD2 (7 bases). The length of the CDR3 is 15 residues. CDR1 and CDR2 (germline): MRHNA, SNTAGT. V lost 6 bases, J lost 2 bases, and 13 bases lay in between. The DNA of the CDR3 is TGTGCCAGCAGCCAAAGGGGGGGCAACACCGGGGAGCTGTTTTTT. It is translated as CASSQRGGNTGELFF.